Sequencing of this T cell receptor beta chain was carried out in a study of blood T cell repertoires in COVID-19. Study context: From T cells, B-cell-depleted T cells, or PBMCs came the material, which was cDNA or gDNA.

This clone occurred once. Trimming took off 6 bases at V and 8 bases at J, with 20 bases between the two ends. The length of the CDR3 is 15 residues. Germline V gene data show CDR1 as MNHGY and CDR2 as SAAAGT. Under the authors' procedure: By means of reference gene primer amplification, nucleated cell counts were estimated. Data came from immunoSEQ multiplex PCR; TCRdb stores just in-frame clones and leaves some out. From that table come the V and J calls and clone size; the DNA was used to work out D and trimming. The top ten hold approximately 24% of the sample, which has around 53,000 clones, 75% to 80% seen once.

The clonotype was recovered from a man aged 50-60 years with active or convalescent COVID-19. This rearrangement joins TRBV6-8 to TRBJ2-1; tentative D call: TRBD2 (7 bases). The sequenced material came from peripheral blood. The CDR3 is CASSHCRGGSHEQFF. The CDR3 DNA sequence: TGTGCCAGCAGCCACTGCCGCGGGGGCTCACATGAGCAGTTCTTC.